These 10 T cell receptor beta chains share one sample of origin, sequenced in a study of radiotherapy plus CTLA-4 blockade in lung cancer. Measured with immunoSEQ multiplex PCR; TCRdb has only the in-frame clones, and not every one. Of about 53,000 clones listed, 80% to 90% are singletons. Material: peripheral blood, obtained from a patient treated with radiotherapy plus ipilimumab. The receptors come from a human donor with non-small cell lung cancer whose response to radiotherapy plus ipilimumab could not be evaluated.

The chain carries TRBV7-6 and TRBJ2-1, with D possibly matching TRBD2 (6 bases). CDR1 and CDR2 from the germline V gene are SGHVS and FNYEAQ. The CDR3 sequence is 14 residues long. V lost 5 bases and J lost 5, with 13 bases in between. CDR3 in amino acids: CASSPTGLDNEQFF. In DNA form, the CDR3 reads TGTGCCAGCAGCCCTACGGGACTGGACAATGAGCAGTTCTTC.

The CDR3 loop is CASSLGEGSNSPLHF. CDR3 coding DNA: TGTGCCAGCAGTTTGGGGGAGGGGTCTAATTCACCCCTCCACTTT. The J gene is TRBJ1-6, the V gene TRBV28; maybe TRBD1 (5 bases). CDR3 length: 15 amino acids. V was pared by 3 bases and J by 6 bases, with 12 bases between. CDR1 is MDHEN, CDR2 SYDVKM, per germline.

The chain joins TRBV28 to TRBJ1-2; 8 positions match TRBD1. The CDR3 covers 14 residues. Germline CDR1 reads MDHEN; CDR2 reads SYDVKM. V shed 5 bases and J 8 bases; nucleotides not matched to a gene: 10. Written as DNA, the CDR3 is TGTGCCAGCAGTGACCCTGGACAGGGTAGAGGCTACACCTTC. Translation: CASSDPGQGRGYTF.

The chain is built from TRBV7-9 and TRBJ2-6, with TRBD2 identical over 9 bases. V shed 5 bases, J shed 12 bases, and the junction held 8 bases outside the gene matches. The germline CDR1 and CDR2 sequences are SEHNR and FQNEAQ (reference sequence). The CDR3 consists of 14 residues. The CDR3 region has the DNA TGTGCCAGCAGCGCGGCGGGAGGGCCCATCGTCCTGACTTTC. Translation gives CASSAAGGPIVLTF. Supplemented by reference TRBV7-9 and TRBJ2-6, the full variable domain reads DTGVSQNPRHKITKRGQNVTFRCDPISEHNRLYWYRQTLGQGPEFLTYFQNEAQLEKSRLLSDRFSAERPKGSFSTLEIQRTEQGDSAMYLCASSAAGGPIVLTFGAGSRLTVL.

Written as DNA, the CDR3 is TGTGCCAGTAGAACAGGGCTGGTGCAGAACACTGAAGCTTTCTTT. It is translated as CASRTGLVQNTEAFF. The rearrangement joins TRBV19 to TRBJ1-1; tentatively, D is TRBD1 (6 bases). V lost 6 bases and J 1 base, leaving 15 bases between the germline ends. This CDR3 comprises 15 residues. Germline lookup yields CDR1 LNHDA and CDR2 SQIVND (reference sequence). The whole variable domain, filled in from reference TRBV19 and TRBJ1-1, reads DGGITQSPKYLFRKEGQNVTLSCEQNLNHDAMYWYRQDPGQGLRLIYYSQIVNDFQKGDIAEGYSVSREKKESFPLTVTSAQKNPTAFYLCASRTGLVQNTEAFFGQGTRLTVV.

The V gene is TRBV27, the J gene TRBJ2-7, with a weak D call TRBD1 (6 bases). CDR1 is MNHEY, CDR2 SMNVEV, per germline (reference sequence). The V end lost 3 bases, the J end lost 5 bases, and 14 bases lay between the germline ends. CDR3 size: 14 residues. Here the CDR3 DNA reads TGTGCCAGCAGTTTTCGGCCTAGGACAGACGAGCAGTACTTC. Its translation: CASSFRPRTDEQYF.

The chain joins TRBV28 to TRBJ2-3, with TRBD2 matching 9 bases. The ends lost 5 bases at V and 5 bases at J; junction bases unmatched: 11. Germline CDR1 is MDHEN and CDR2 is SYDVKM. The CDR3 loop spans 16 amino acids. The CDR3 DNA sequence: TGTGCCAGCAGTCCCTTTGAAGCGGGAGGAGAAGATACGCAGTATTTT. It codes for CASSPFEAGGEDTQYF.

The rearrangement uses TRBV30 and TRBJ2-7, with TRBD1 as a possible D gene (6 bases). Germline CDR1 is GTSNPN and CDR2 is SVGIG (reference sequence). The CDR3 spans 13 residues. V was trimmed by 2 bases and J by 4 bases, leaving 12 bases between them. The CDR3 loop is CAWSKDSKYEQYF. The CDR3 DNA reads TGTGCCTGGAGTAAGGACAGCAAGTACGAGCAGTACTTC.

This sequence joins TRBV7-2 and TRBJ2-3, with TRBD1 matching over 8 bases. V shed 5 bases and J 2 bases; nucleotides not matched to a gene: 6. CDR1 and CDR2 (germline): SGHTA, FQGNSA. The CDR3 covers 15 residues. The CDR3 spells CASSLPTGATDTQYF. DNA of the CDR3: TGTGCCAGCAGCCTCCCGACAGGGGCCACAGATACGCAGTATTTT.

This clone was seen only once. CDR3 residues: CAGGTGISPLHF. CDR3 coding DNA: TGTGCCGGCGGGACAGGGATCTCACCCCTCCACTTT. V is TRBV2 and J is TRBJ1-6; 9 bases line up with TRBD1. The CDR3 covers 12 residues. From germline, CDR1 is SNHLY and CDR2 FYNNEI. V gave up 11 bases and J gave up 10 bases; unmatched junction bases: 6.